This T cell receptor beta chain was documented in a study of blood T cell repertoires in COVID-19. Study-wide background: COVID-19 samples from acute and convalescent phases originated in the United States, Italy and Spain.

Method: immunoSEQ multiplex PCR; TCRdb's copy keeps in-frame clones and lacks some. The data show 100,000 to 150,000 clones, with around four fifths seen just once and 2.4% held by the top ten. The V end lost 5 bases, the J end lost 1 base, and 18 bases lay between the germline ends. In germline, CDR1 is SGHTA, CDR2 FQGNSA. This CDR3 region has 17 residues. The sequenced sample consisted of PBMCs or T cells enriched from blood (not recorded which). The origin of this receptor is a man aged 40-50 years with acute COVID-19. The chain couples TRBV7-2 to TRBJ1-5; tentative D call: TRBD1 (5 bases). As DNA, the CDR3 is TGTGCCAGCAGCCCCTGGGCAGGGTCTTTGAGCAATCAGCCCCAGCATTTT. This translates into CASSPWAGSLSNQPQHF.